This T cell receptor beta chain derives from a study of cytomegalovirus exposure and HLA in healthy donors. Study-wide findings and caveats: Later, an analysis found that TCR clusters from the first cohort tended to co-occur in the roughly 120 validation repertoires. Some public TCRs appeared in many individuals, while most sequences were rare. Cytomegalovirus association was listed for 164 TCR beta chains.

Method: immunoSEQ multiplex PCR; TCRdb's copy keeps in-frame clones and lacks some. The sample includes about 43,000 clones, roughly 90% seen only once; the top ten take over 5.5%. Comments on this clone: The antigen is unknown.

The study drew the donors from its approximately 120-subject validation cohort, separate from the roughly 700-subject first cohort. Trimming at V came to 0 bases and at J to 4 bases, leaving 7 bases not matched to a gene. The CDR3 sequence is 16 residues long. V gene TRBV23-1 combines with J gene TRBJ1-1, with 8 bases aligning to TRBD1. TRBV23-1 is an open reading frame, and its role is uncertain. This sequence originates from a man aged 18-30 years in good health and CMV-seronegative. Material: PBMCs. The chain's CDR3 is CASSQSSAGGITEAFF. CDR3 coding DNA: TGCGCCAGCAGTCAATCGAGTGCAGGGGGCATCACTGAAGCTTTCTTT.